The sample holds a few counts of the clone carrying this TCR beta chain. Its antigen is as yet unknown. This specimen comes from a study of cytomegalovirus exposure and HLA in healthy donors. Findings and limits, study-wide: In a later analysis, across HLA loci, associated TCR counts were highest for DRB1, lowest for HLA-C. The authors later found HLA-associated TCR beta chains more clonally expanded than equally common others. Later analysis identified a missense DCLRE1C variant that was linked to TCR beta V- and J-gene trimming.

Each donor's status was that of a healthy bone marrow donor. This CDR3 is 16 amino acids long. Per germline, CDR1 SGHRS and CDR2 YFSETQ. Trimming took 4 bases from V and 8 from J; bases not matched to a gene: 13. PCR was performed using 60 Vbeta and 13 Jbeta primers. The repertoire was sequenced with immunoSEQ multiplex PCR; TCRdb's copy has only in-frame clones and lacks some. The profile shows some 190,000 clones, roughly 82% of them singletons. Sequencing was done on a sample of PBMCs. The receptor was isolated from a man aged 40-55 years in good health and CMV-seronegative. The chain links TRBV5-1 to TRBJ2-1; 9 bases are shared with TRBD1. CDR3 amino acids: CASSPQGTGLGDEQFF. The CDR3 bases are TGCGCCAGCAGCCCTCAGGGGACAGGGTTAGGGGATGAGCAGTTCTTC.